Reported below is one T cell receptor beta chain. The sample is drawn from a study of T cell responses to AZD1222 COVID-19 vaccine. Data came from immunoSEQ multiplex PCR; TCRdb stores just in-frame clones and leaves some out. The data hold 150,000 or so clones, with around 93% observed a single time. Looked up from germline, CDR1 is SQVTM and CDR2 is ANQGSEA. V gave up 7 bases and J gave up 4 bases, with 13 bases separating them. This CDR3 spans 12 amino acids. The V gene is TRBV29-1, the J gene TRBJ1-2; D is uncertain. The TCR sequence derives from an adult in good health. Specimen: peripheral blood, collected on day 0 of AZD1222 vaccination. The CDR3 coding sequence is TGCAGCGGGAACAACGGCGGCTATGGCTACACCTTC. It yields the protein CSGNNGGYGYTF.